This T cell receptor (beta chain) was found in a study of T cell responses to AZD1222 COVID-19 vaccine (dated by TCRdb to the early 2020s). Looking at the study overall: TCR sequencing covered more than 230 trial participants: 200 to 220 given two doses of AZD1222 and 26 given two doses of MenACWY control vaccine. Trial participants were enrolled into age subgroups of 18-55, 56-69 and 70-plus years, which contained 148, 28 and 57 TCR-sequenced participants, respectively.

General study outcomes and caveats: A significant rise in spike-specific TCR breadth and depth was observed after two AZD1222 doses relative to day 0 and relative to MenACWY recipients. Because no samples from the day 14 peak response were available, repertoires could be characterized only after the peak T cell response. Conclusions about previously exposed vaccinees are limited because only six or seven AZD1222 recipients were SARS-CoV-2 seropositive at baseline. Epitopes outside the regions mutated in the B.1.351 and B.1.1.7 variants were reportedly recognized by nearly half of the unique spike-specific TCRs. The whole spike protein was spanned by vaccine-associated CD4 TCRs, and dominant responses were seen in regions 160-218 and 743-854. In the small 56-69-year group, the increase in depth fell short of significance, most likely because of low power. Participants were mostly white British and included more females than males, and it was suggested by the authors that clonal diversity may have been underestimated.

The CDR3 regions of human TCRbeta chains were subjected to immunosequencing. As for the authors' bioinformatics: TCRs in the repertoires were matched against a reference library of SARS-CoV-2-specific TCRs that had been generated with the MIRA antigen-specificity platform. Breadth was defined as the fraction of unique TCRs that were SARS-CoV-2-associated, and depth was defined as the fraction of total T cells that were SARS-CoV-2-associated. Using the MIRA data, each spike-specific TCR was mapped to the spike region that the TCR reacts to and placed in a CD4 or CD8 class. Log10-transformed breadth and depth values were compared by one-way ANOVA with Sidak's multiple comparisons tests. TCRdb retrieved this table from immuneACCESS and kept in-frame rearrangements only. Not all clones are present; in checked studies, unresolved V genes account for under half, and no reason is known for the remainder. D and trimming come from the DNA, and the V and J calls and clone size come from that table. The sample table records about 120,000 clones; 94% of these occur just once. The leading ten clones occupy 2.9% of the sample.

The sample's time point label, in plain terms: about 28 days (+/-7) after the second vaccine dose. AZD1222 recipients with second doses at about 4 weeks or about 12 weeks were pooled, because spike-specific TCR depth and breadth did not differ between schedules. Samples from vaccinated people were obtained from the UK trials COV001 and COV002, which included a single-blind randomized controlled phase 2/3 trial of AZD1222 (ChAdOx1 nCoV-19) in healthy adults. For TCRbeta chain sequencing, PBMC samples were collected from trial participants at day 0 and at day 28 after the second dose. Concerning this clone: What antigen it recognizes has not been identified. Per-base qualities were not stored, and no clone one base away is much larger.

Compared with germline, V lacks 0 bases and J lacks 1 base; bases without a gene match: 3. Counted from cysteine to phenylalanine, this CDR3 has 16 amino acids. The CDR3 DNA has 48 bases and is translated from base 1. CDR1 and CDR2, per the germline V gene, are SGHRS and YFSETQ. This specimen was peripheral blood, taken 28 days after the second AZD1222 dose. This TCR was recovered from an adult who received the AZD1222 COVID-19 vaccine. Recombination linked TRBV5-1 to TRBJ2-5, with 10 middle bases fitting TRBD2. The base sequence is TGCGCCAGCAGCTTGGAGCGGGGGGGCAGCCAAGAGACCCAGTACTTC. Its product reads: CASSLERGGSQETQYF.